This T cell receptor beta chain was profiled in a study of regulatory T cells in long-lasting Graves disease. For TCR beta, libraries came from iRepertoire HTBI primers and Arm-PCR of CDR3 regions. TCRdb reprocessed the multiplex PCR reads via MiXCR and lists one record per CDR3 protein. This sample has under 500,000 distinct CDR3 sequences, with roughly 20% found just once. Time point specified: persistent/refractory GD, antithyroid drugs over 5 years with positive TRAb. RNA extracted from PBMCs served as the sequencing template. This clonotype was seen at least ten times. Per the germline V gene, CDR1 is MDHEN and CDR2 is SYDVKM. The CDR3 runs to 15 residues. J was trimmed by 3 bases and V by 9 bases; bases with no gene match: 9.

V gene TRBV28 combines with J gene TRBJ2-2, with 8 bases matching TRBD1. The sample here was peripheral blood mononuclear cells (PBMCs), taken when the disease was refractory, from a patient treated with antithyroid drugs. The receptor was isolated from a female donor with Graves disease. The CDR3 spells CASNPDRGYTGELFF. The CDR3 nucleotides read TGTGCCAGTAACCCCGACAGGGGATACACCGGGGAGCTGTTTTTT.